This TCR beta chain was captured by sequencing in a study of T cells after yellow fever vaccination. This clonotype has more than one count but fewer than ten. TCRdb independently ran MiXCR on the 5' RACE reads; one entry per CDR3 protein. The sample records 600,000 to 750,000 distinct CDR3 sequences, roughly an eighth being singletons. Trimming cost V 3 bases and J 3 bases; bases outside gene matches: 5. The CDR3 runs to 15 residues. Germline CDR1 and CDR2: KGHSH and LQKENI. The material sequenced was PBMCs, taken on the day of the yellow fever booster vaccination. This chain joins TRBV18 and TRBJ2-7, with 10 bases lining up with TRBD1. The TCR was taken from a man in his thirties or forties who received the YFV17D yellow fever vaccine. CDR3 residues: CASSPGQGVFYEQYF. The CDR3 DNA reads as TGTGCCAGCTCACCTGGACAGGGGGTATTCTACGAGCAGTACTTC.